The rows below give T cell receptor beta chains drawn from one sample of a study of cytomegalovirus exposure and HLA in healthy donors. Profiling relied on immunoSEQ multiplex PCR, and the TCRdb table lists in-frame clones only, not all of them. The table has around 170,000 clones, 82% seen once. The sequenced sample consisted of PBMCs. These receptor sequences come from a woman younger than 35 in good health and CMV-seronegative. CDR3s include the opening cysteine and the closing phenylalanine or tryptophan. The D gene is left open where the match is weak. A row's size may be missing; if present it is once, few, many or a size class.

D: TRBD2
size: few
V: TRBV7-7
J: TRBJ2-1
CDR3: CASSLSLAGEGEQFF
DNA: TGTGCCAGCAGCTTATCCCTAGCGGGAGAGGGTGAGCAGTTCTTC

D: TRBD1
size: -
V: TRBV5-1
J: TRBJ2-7
CDR3: CASSSDRGYEQYF
DNA: TGCGCCAGCAGCTCCGACAGGGGCTACGAGCAGTACTTC

D: -
size: -
V: TRBV2
J: TRBJ2-1
CDR3: CASSPFRGGHYNEQFF
DNA: TGTGCCAGCAGTCCCTTCAGGGGCGGACACTACAATGAGCAGTTCTTC

D: -
size: -
V: TRBV28
J: TRBJ2-7
CDR3: CASNLPRGSYEQYF
DNA: TGTGCCAGCAACCTGCCAAGAGGTAGCTACGAGCAGTACTTC

D: -
size: -
V: TRBV29-1
J: TRBJ1-3
CDR3: CSVEIPVGLNTIYF
DNA: TGCAGCGTTGAAATCCCGGTGGGGCTCAACACCATATATTTT

D: -
size: -
V: TRBV29-1
J: TRBJ1-2
CDR3: CSVARDILNYGYTF
DNA: TGCAGCGTTGCGAGGGACATCCTTAACTATGGCTACACCTTC

D: TRBD1
size: -
V: TRBV7-2
J: TRBJ1-4
CDR3: CASSETTGGHEKLFF
DNA: TGTGCCAGCAGCGAAACGACAGGGGGCCATGAAAAACTGTTTTTT

D: TRBD2
size: -
V: TRBV6-5
J: TRBJ2-2
CDR3: CASSRIAGTGELFF
DNA: TGTGCCAGCAGTCGAATAGCGGGGACCGGGGAGCTGTTTTTT

D: -
size: -
V: TRBV19
J: TRBJ2-6
CDR3: CASTNQGTGANVLTF
DNA: TGTGCCAGTACCAATCAGGGGACTGGGGCCAACGTCCTGACTTTC

D: -
size: -
V: TRBV9
J: TRBJ2-3
CDR3: CASSVTISGAGKTDTQYF
DNA: TGTGCCAGCAGCGTAACGATTAGCGGTGCCGGGAAGACAGATACGCAGTATTTT

D: -
size: -
V: TRBV7-9
J: TRBJ2-7
CDR3: CASSFTGPEQYF
DNA: TGTGCCAGCAGCTTTACAGGTCCCGAGCAGTACTTC

D: -
size: once
V: TRBV28
J: TRBJ2-1
CDR3: CASSLLRRPYNEQFF
DNA: TGTGCCAGCAGTTTATTGAGGAGGCCCTACAATGAGCAGTTCTTC

D: -
size: -
V: TRBV4-2
J: TRBJ1-5
CDR3: CASSQERRTNQPQHF
DNA: TGTGCCAGCAGCCAAGAGAGGAGGACCAATCAGCCCCAGCATTTT

D: TRBD2
size: -
V: TRBV7-2
J: TRBJ2-7
CDR3: CASSLWSGAYEQYF
DNA: TGTGCCAGCAGCTTATGGAGCGGGGCATACGAGCAGTACTTC

D: TRBD1
size: -
V: TRBV27
J: TRBJ1-2
CDR3: CASSLSGQGSYTF
DNA: TGTGCCAGCAGTTTATCCGGACAGGGGAGCTACACCTTC

D: -
size: -
V: TRBV2
J: TRBJ2-7
CDR3: CASSVNAGSYEQYF
DNA: TGTGCCAGCAGTGTGAACGCCGGGTCCTACGAGCAGTACTTC

D: -
size: -
V: TRBV6-1
J: TRBJ1-1
CDR3: CASRLQVNTEAFF
DNA: TGTGCCAGCAGATTACAGGTGAACACTGAAGCTTTCTTT

D: TRBD1
size: -
V: TRBV19
J: TRBJ1-5
CDR3: CASRRYLQGNSNQPQHF
DNA: TGTGCCAGTAGAAGATACCTACAGGGGAATAGCAATCAGCCCCAGCATTTT

D: -
size: -
V: TRBV5-4
J: TRBJ2-1
CDR3: CASSLGLEEQFF
DNA: TGTGCCAGCAGCTTGGGACTAGAGGAGCAGTTCTTC

D: TRBD1
size: few
V: TRBV7-3
J: TRBJ2-5
CDR3: CASSPANRGRDETQYF
DNA: TGTGCCAGCAGCCCGGCGAACAGGGGGCGAGACGAGACCCAGTACTTC

D: TRBD1
size: -
V: TRBV2
J: TRBJ1-5
CDR3: CASKGQTNQPQHF
DNA: TGTGCCAGCAAGGGACAGACCAATCAGCCCCAGCATTTT

D: -
size: -
V: TRBV11-3
J: TRBJ2-5
CDR3: CASSLGSGWETQYF
DNA: TGTGCCAGCAGCTTAGGTTCAGGGTGGGAGACCCAGTACTTC

D: TRBD1
size: -
V: TRBV10-3
J: TRBJ2-7
CDR3: CAISPGQGVDEQYF
DNA: TGTGCCATCAGTCCGGGACAGGGCGTCGACGAGCAGTACTTC

D: TRBD1
size: -
V: TRBV7-9
J: TRBJ2-5
CDR3: CASSPTGGETQYF
DNA: TGTGCCAGCAGCCCCACAGGGGGGGAGACCCAGTACTTC

D: -
size: -
V: TRBV12-5
J: TRBJ2-1
CDR3: CASGLVFLGGHEQFF
DNA: TGTGCTAGTGGTTTGGTATTCCTCGGGGGGCATGAGCAGTTCTTC

D: TRBD1
size: -
V: TRBV9
J: TRBJ2-3
CDR3: CASSVGDRGLDTQYF
DNA: TGTGCCAGCAGCGTAGGGGACAGGGGTTTGGATACGCAGTATTTT

D: -
size: -
V: TRBV11-2
J: TRBJ1-2
CDR3: CASSLAQSYGYTF
DNA: TGTGCCAGCAGCTTAGCACAGAGCTATGGCTACACCTTC

D: TRBD2
size: -
V: TRBV5-4
J: TRBJ2-7
CDR3: CASSLWPLLAGGSREQYF
DNA: TGTGCCAGCAGCTTGTGGCCTTTACTAGCGGGAGGATCTAGAGAGCAGTACTTC

D: TRBD1
size: few
V: TRBV27
J: TRBJ2-1
CDR3: CASIPGQGYNEQFF
DNA: TGTGCCAGCATTCCCGGACAGGGCTACAATGAGCAGTTCTTC

D: TRBD2
size: once
V: TRBV5-6
J: TRBJ2-5
CDR3: CASSLYSGGDQETQYF
DNA: TGTGCCAGCAGCTTGTATAGCGGGGGGGATCAAGAGACCCAGTACTTC

D: TRBD1
size: -
V: TRBV14
J: TRBJ1-2
CDR3: CASSPDWTGNYGYTF
DNA: TGTGCCAGCAGCCCCGATTGGACAGGGAACTATGGCTACACCTTC

D: -
size: -
V: TRBV5-4
J: TRBJ2-5
CDR3: CASSDQKTSRETQYF
DNA: TGTGCCAGCAGCGATCAAAAGACTAGTCGAGAGACCCAGTACTTC

D: -
size: once
V: TRBV18
J: TRBJ1-1
CDR3: CASSPGGPDTEAFF
DNA: TGTGCCAGCTCACCAGGAGGACCGGACACTGAAGCTTTCTTT

D: -
size: -
V: TRBV5-8
J: TRBJ1-1
CDR3: CASSFSENTEAFF
DNA: TGTGCCAGCAGCTTCAGTGAGAACACTGAAGCTTTCTTT

D: TRBD2
size: -
V: TRBV27
J: TRBJ2-6
CDR3: CASSPDRGLGLAGYGANVLTF
DNA: TGTGCCAGCAGCCCGGACAGGGGGTTGGGACTAGCGGGTTATGGGGCCAACGTCCTGACTTTC

D: -
size: -
V: TRBV5-6
J: TRBJ2-2
CDR3: CASSSVRELFF
DNA: TGTGCCAGCAGCTCCGTTAGGGAGCTGTTTTTT

D: -
size: -
V: TRBV7-8
J: TRBJ2-7
CDR3: CASSPLVAGGLYEQYF
DNA: TGTGCCAGCAGCCCACTGGTTGCGGGTGGACTCTACGAGCAGTACTTC

D: -
size: once
V: TRBV10-3
J: TRBJ2-1
CDR3: CASRGGQGNNEQFF
DNA: TGTGCCAGCAGGGGTGGCCAGGGTAACAATGAGCAGTTCTTC

D: TRBD1
size: -
V: TRBV5-4
J: TRBJ2-3
CDR3: CASSLMVRGLRTDTQYF
DNA: TGTGCCAGCAGCTTGATGGTCAGGGGGCTTCGCACAGATACGCAGTATTTT

D: -
size: -
V: TRBV7-8
J: TRBJ2-1
CDR3: CASSLVFGGLRNEQFF
DNA: TGTGCCAGCAGCTTAGTTTTCGGGGGGCTTAGGAATGAGCAGTTCTTC

D: -
size: -
V: TRBV15
J: TRBJ2-7
CDR3: CATSREAGISYEQYF
DNA: TGTGCCACCAGCAGAGAGGCAGGGATCTCCTACGAGCAGTACTTC

D: TRBD2
size: -
V: TRBV27
J: TRBJ2-3
CDR3: CASSLLTGGPDTQYF
DNA: TGTGCCAGCAGTTTACTTACGGGAGGCCCAGATACGCAGTATTTT

D: -
size: -
V: TRBV7-2
J: TRBJ1-6
CDR3: CASRFPGSYNSPLHF
DNA: TGTGCCAGCAGATTTCCAGGATCCTATAATTCACCCCTCCACTTT

D: -
size: few
V: TRBV6-4
J: TRBJ1-1
CDR3: CASSAQWNTEAFF
DNA: TGTGCCAGCAGTGCTCAGTGGAACACTGAAGCTTTCTTT

D: TRBD2
size: -
V: TRBV5-1
J: TRBJ2-3
CDR3: CASNGGWETDTQYF
DNA: TGCGCCAGCAACGGGGGGTGGGAAACAGATACGCAGTATTTT

D: -
size: -
V: TRBV19
J: TRBJ1-5
CDR3: CASSSFIGSNQPQHF
DNA: TGTGCCAGTAGTTCTTTCATTGGCTCCAATCAGCCCCAGCATTTT

D: -
size: -
V: TRBV7-9
J: TRBJ1-1
CDR3: CASRLTGVAFF
DNA: TGTGCCAGCAGGCTGACGGGTGTGGCTTTCTTT

D: TRBD1
size: once
V: TRBV28
J: TRBJ1-3
CDR3: CASRLRQGTNTIYF
DNA: TGTGCCAGCAGGCTACGACAGGGTACCAACACCATATATTTT

D: -
size: -
V: TRBV7-9
J: TRBJ1-2
CDR3: CASSPSTTPDYGYTF
DNA: TGTGCCAGCAGCCCAAGCACCACCCCGGACTATGGCTACACCTTC

D: TRBD2
size: few
V: TRBV2
J: TRBJ2-7
CDR3: CASSPYSGRRPYEQYF
DNA: TGTGCCAGCAGTCCTTATAGCGGGAGGCGGCCCTACGAGCAGTACTTC

D: TRBD2
size: -
V: TRBV15
J: TRBJ2-3
CDR3: CATRGLAGTDTQYF
DNA: TGTGCCACCAGGGGACTAGCGGGCACAGATACGCAGTATTTT

D: -
size: -
V: TRBV5-1
J: TRBJ1-5
CDR3: CASSLAESNQPQHF
DNA: TGCGCCAGCAGCTTGGCGGAGAGCAATCAGCCCCAGCATTTT

D: -
size: once
V: TRBV4-1
J: TRBJ2-1
CDR3: CASSQVDMMSFNEQFF
DNA: TGCGCCAGCAGCCAAGTAGATATGATGAGTTTCAATGAGCAGTTCTTC

D: -
size: -
V: TRBV10-1
J: TRBJ2-6
CDR3: CASSDEEGSISGANVLTF
DNA: TGCGCCAGCAGTGACGAGGAGGGGTCTATCTCTGGGGCCAACGTCCTGACTTTC

D: -
size: -
V: TRBV28
J: TRBJ2-5
CDR3: CASSLPPLGPKGETQYF
DNA: TGTGCCAGCAGTTTACCCCCTCTAGGACCTAAGGGGGAGACCCAGTACTTC

D: TRBD1
size: few
V: TRBV5-1
J: TRBJ2-2
CDR3: CASSFGQGYGELFF
DNA: TGCGCCAGCAGCTTCGGACAGGGCTACGGGGAGCTGTTTTTT

D: TRBD2
size: -
V: TRBV15
J: TRBJ2-7
CDR3: CATSSHGSGGFYEQYF
DNA: TGTGCCACCAGCAGTCACGGGAGCGGGGGGTTCTACGAGCAGTACTTC

D: -
size: -
V: TRBV5-1
J: TRBJ2-7
CDR3: CASSLAGESYEQYF
DNA: TGCGCCAGCAGCTTGGCGGGGGAGTCCTACGAGCAGTACTTC

D: TRBD1
size: -
V: TRBV27
J: TRBJ1-6
CDR3: CASSLQGLNSPLHF
DNA: TGTGCCAGCAGCCTACAGGGGTTAAACTCACCCCTCCACTTT

D: TRBD2
size: -
V: TRBV4-2
J: TRBJ2-1
CDR3: CASTPERGGRHEQFF
DNA: TGTGCCAGCACCCCTGAGCGGGGGGGCCGGCATGAGCAGTTCTTC